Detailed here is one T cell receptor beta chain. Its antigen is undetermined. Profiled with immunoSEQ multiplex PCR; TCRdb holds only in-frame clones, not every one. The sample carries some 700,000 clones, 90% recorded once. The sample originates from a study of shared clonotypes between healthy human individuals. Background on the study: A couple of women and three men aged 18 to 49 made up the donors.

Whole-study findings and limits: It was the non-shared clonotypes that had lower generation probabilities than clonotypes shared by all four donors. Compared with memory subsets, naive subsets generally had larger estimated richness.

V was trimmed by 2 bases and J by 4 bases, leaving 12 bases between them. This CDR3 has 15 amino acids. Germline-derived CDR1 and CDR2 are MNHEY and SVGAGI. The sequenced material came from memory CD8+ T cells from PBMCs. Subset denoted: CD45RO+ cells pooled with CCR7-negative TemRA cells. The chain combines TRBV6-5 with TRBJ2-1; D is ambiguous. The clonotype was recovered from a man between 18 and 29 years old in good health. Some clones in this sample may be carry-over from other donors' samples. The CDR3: CASSYRVGSYNEQFF. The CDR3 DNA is TGTGCCAGCAGTTACCGGGTCGGGTCTTACAATGAGCAGTTCTTC.